This is a list of T cell receptor beta chains from one sample in a study of response to subunit inactivated influenza vaccine. TCRdb re-called the RT-PCR reads with MiXCR, one entry per CDR3 protein. Among roughly 540,000 distinct CDR3 sequences listed, 20% to 25% were seen once. The same data also contributed to another study, on T cells expressing NK-cell markers.

This specimen was CD4+ T cells sorted from PBMCs, taken 11 to 12 days after vaccination. Source of these receptors: a man aged 45 to 65 who received an inactivated influenza vaccine. Both conserved end residues are part of each CDR3. The D gene is left open where the match is weak. The size entry is marked missing in some rows and otherwise reads once, few, many or a size class.

NA	NA	TRBJ2-1	TRBV18	TGTGCCAGCTCACCAGCCAGGGACCAGTTCTTC	CASSPARDQFF
TRBD1	few	TRBJ2-1	TRBV5-1	TGCGCCAGCAGCCTAGGGGGACAGGCCGATGAGCAGTTCTTC	CASSLGGQADEQFF
NA	NA	TRBJ2-3	TRBV5-5	TGTGCCAGCAGCCAGTTATCGTCCTTTAGCACAGATACGCAGTATTTT	CASSQLSSFSTDTQYF
NA	NA	TRBJ1-2	TRBV10-3	TGTGCCATCAGCCCTGGGCCAGGGAGTGGGGGCAATGGCTACACCTTC	CAISPGPGSGGNGYTF
TRBD1	NA	TRBJ1-2	TRBV20-1	TGCAGTGCTAGAGAAACAGGGGGCGTCTATGGCTACACCTTC	CSARETGGVYGYTF
NA	many	TRBJ2-2	TRBV5-1	TGCGCCAGCAGCTCATCCCCGGGCCAGGGGACCGGGGAGCTGTTTTTT	CASSSSPGQGTGELFF
TRBD1	few	TRBJ1-2	TRBV5-1	TGCGCCAGCAGCCCCGGACAGGGGTCGATCTACACCTTC	CASSPGQGSIYTF
TRBD2	few	TRBJ2-5	TRBV4-2	TGTGCCAGCAGCCAAGCCCCCGATAGCGGGACCTACCAAGAGACCCAGTACTTC	CASSQAPDSGTYQETQYF
TRBD1	few	TRBJ2-7	TRBV6-2/TRBV6-3	TGTGCCAGCAGTTACCCCAGGGGACAGCTCTCCTACGAGCAGTACTTC	CASSYPRGQLSYEQYF
TRBD2	NA	TRBJ2-3	TRBV4-3	TGCGCCAGCAGCCAAGATGCGACTAGCGGGAGTAGTACGCAGTATTTT	CASSQDATSGSSTQYF
NA	NA	TRBJ2-2	TRBV12-3/TRBV12-4	TGTGCCAGCAGTTCTTTCACACGGAACACCGGGGAGCTGTTTTTT	CASSSFTRNTGELFF
TRBD1	NA	TRBJ2-6	TRBV5-1	TGCGCCAGCAGCTTGAACAGGGGGACTGGGGCCAACGTCCTGACTTTC	CASSLNRGTGANVLTF
NA	NA	TRBJ1-5	TRBV2	TGTGCCAGCAGTGAAATTGTCAGCAATCAGCCCCAGCATTTT	CASSEIVSNQPQHF
NA	few	TRBJ2-2	TRBV4-1	TGCGCCAGCAGCCAACCCGACAGGCCCACCGGGGAGCTGTTTTTT	CASSQPDRPTGELFF
TRBD1	many	TRBJ1-4	TRBV7-9	TGTGCCAGCAACCCAGGGGGCGAAAAACTGTTTTTT	CASNPGGEKLFF
NA	NA	TRBJ2-7	TRBV12-3/TRBV12-4	TGTGCCAGCAGTCCAGGGCCGGGGGAGCAGTACTTC	CASSPGPGEQYF
NA	NA	TRBJ1-2	TRBV19	TGTGCCAGTAGTACCCGGCGGACAAGGCGCTATGGCTACACCTTC	CASSTRRTRRYGYTF
NA	NA	TRBJ2-3	TRBV6-1	TGTGCCAGCATGGGACCGAACACAGATACGCAGTATTTT	CASMGPNTDTQYF
TRBD2	NA	TRBJ2-7	TRBV6-1	TGTGCCAGCAGTGGGACTAGCGGGAGGCCCAGCTCCTACGAGCAGTACTTC	CASSGTSGRPSSYEQYF
NA	once	TRBJ1-3	TRBV15	TGTGCCACCACCCTGCAGGGTGAGGAGCTCGGAAACACCATATATTTT	CATTLQGEELGNTIYF
NA	NA	TRBJ2-5	TRBV5-1	TGCGCCAGCAGCTTGAACCCCAAAATACAAGAGACCCAGTACTTC	CASSLNPKIQETQYF
TRBD2	once	TRBJ2-4	TRBV11-2	TGTGCCAGCAGCCACCGACTCACTAGCGGGAGTGGCAAAAACATTCAGTACTTC	CASSHRLTSGSGKNIQYF
TRBD1	NA	TRBJ1-1	TRBV6-1	TGTGCCAGCAGTCAAGGACAGGGCTCGGGAACTGAAGCTTTCTTT	CASSQGQGSGTEAFF
TRBD2	NA	TRBJ2-1	TRBV20-1	TGCAGTGCTGGGGCGAGCGGGAGGGTGTCCAATGAGCAGTTCTTC	CSAGASGRVSNEQFF
TRBD2	few	TRBJ2-1	TRBV7-8	TGTGCCAGCAGTCCCTGGGGAGCGGGAGGGCCACAACAGTTCTTC	CASSPWGAGGPQQFF
NA	NA	TRBJ2-1	TRBV6-2/TRBV6-3	TGTGCCAGCAGTGTTCTTGGGAGCTCCTACAATGAGCAGTTCTTC	CASSVLGSSYNEQFF
TRBD2	NA	TRBJ2-5	TRBV24-1	TGTGCCACCAGTGATCCTGGGAGGGGCGGACAAGAGACCCAGTACTTC	CATSDPGRGGQETQYF
NA	few	TRBJ2-5	TRBV9	TGTGCCAGCAGCGTAGGCGGTACCCAAGAGACCCAGTACTTC	CASSVGGTQETQYF
TRBD2	NA	TRBJ2-1	TRBV28	TGTGCCAGCAGAGAAGGCGGGAGTCTTTACAATGAGCAGTTCTTC	CASREGGSLYNEQFF
NA	NA	TRBJ2-7	TRBV20-1	TGCAGTGCCATTTTAGGACGGAATAATTACGAGCAGTACTTC	CSAILGRNNYEQYF
TRBD1	few	TRBJ1-2	TRBV7-9	TGTGCCAGCAGCTCAGACCGGACAGGGGACTCCCGTCCAGGCACCTTC	CASSSDRTGDSRPGTF
NA	NA	TRBJ1-5	TRBV10-3	TGTGCCATCAGCAATACAGGGAATCAGCCCCAGCATTTT	CAISNTGNQPQHF
TRBD1	few	TRBJ1-6	TRBV13	TGTGCCAGCAGCTTGAGGACAGGGAACTATAATTCACCCCTCCACTTT	CASSLRTGNYNSPLHF
NA	NA	TRBJ1-1	TRBV15	TGTGCCACCAGCAGAGATAGGGCAAGGGCTTTCTTT	CATSRDRARAFF
TRBD2	few	TRBJ2-3	TRBV14	TGTGCCAGCAGCCAGCGGGGGGGACCATTAAGACCGGATACGCAGTATTTT	CASSQRGGPLRPDTQYF
NA	NA	TRBJ2-2	TRBV4-3	TGCGCCAGCAGCCAAGATAAAGATACGGCCGGGGAGCTGTTTTTT	CASSQDKDTAGELFF
NA	few	TRBJ1-1	TRBV20-1	TGCAGTGCGTCCGGGACATCCCACGGTCGGACTGAAGCTTTCTTT	CSASGTSHGRTEAFF
NA	few	TRBJ1-6	TRBV5-1	TGCGCCAGCAGCTTGGGTTCGTCTACCTATAATTCACCCCTCCACTTT	CASSLGSSTYNSPLHF
NA	many	TRBJ2-5	TRBV3-1	TGTGCCAGCAGCCAATTTCAAGTGGAGACCCAGTACTTC	CASSQFQVETQYF
TRBD1	NA	TRBJ2-7	TRBV6-6	TGTGCCAGCAAGACAGGGATCGAGCAGTACTTC	CASKTGIEQYF
TRBD1	NA	TRBJ2-1	TRBV18	TGTGCCAGCTCACCACCGGGGACAGGATGGAACAATGAGCAGTTCTTC	CASSPPGTGWNNEQFF
NA	few	TRBJ2-7	TRBV24-1	TGTGCCACCAGTGATTTGGTGAAGGGACGGGGAGAGCAGTACTTC	CATSDLVKGRGEQYF
TRBD1	NA	TRBJ1-6	TRBV6-5	TGTGCCAGCAGTTACCTACAGGGGGCTTCACCCCTCCACTTT	CASSYLQGASPLHF
TRBD1	NA	TRBJ2-2	TRBV7-2	TGTGCCAGCATCCCGGGACAGGGTGCCGGGGAGCTGTTTTTT	CASIPGQGAGELFF
NA	NA	TRBJ1-5	TRBV20-1	TGCAGTGTGGGGGGGGCAGGCAATCAGCCCCAGCATTTT	CSVGGAGNQPQHF
NA	many	TRBJ2-1	TRBV3-1	TGTGCCAGCAGCCCTCTAGGTTCGTTCATCAATGAGCAGTTCTTC	CASSPLGSFINEQFF
NA	NA	TRBJ2-3	TRBV19	TGTGCCAGTAGTATGGGCGGGCACCTCACAGATACGCAGTATTTT	CASSMGGHLTDTQYF
TRBD1	few	TRBJ2-3	TRBV28	TGTGCCAGCAGTTCGTCCGGGACAGATACAGATACGCAGTATTTT	CASSSSGTDTDTQYF
NA	few	TRBJ2-2	TRBV11-2	TGTGCCAGCAGCTTAGATAAGGGATCCGGGGAGCTGTTTTTT	CASSLDKGSGELFF
NA	few	TRBJ1-1	TRBV7-9	TGTGCCAGCAGCTTAACCGGACGAGACACTGAAGCTTTCTTT	CASSLTGRDTEAFF
TRBD2	NA	TRBJ2-7	TRBV20-1	TGCAGTGCTTACTTTCTAGCGGGAGTCAACGAGCAGTACTTC	CSAYFLAGVNEQYF
NA	NA	TRBJ2-3	TRBV5-1	TGCGCCAGCAGCTGGGACTTTCAACGGTCAGGGCCGGCAGATACGCAGTATTTT	CASSWDFQRSGPADTQYF
NA	NA	TRBJ2-5	TRBV4-2	TGTGCCAGCAGCCAAGATTCGGGGGCGGAGACCCAGTACTTC	CASSQDSGAETQYF
NA	few	TRBJ1-5	TRBV2	TGTGCCAGCAGCGCCGACGGATCCCCTCAGCCCCAGCATTTT	CASSADGSPQPQHF
NA	NA	TRBJ2-2	TRBV12-5	TGCGGGGGTACCGGGGAGCTGTTTTTT	CGGTGELFF
NA	few	TRBJ2-1	TRBV20-1	TGCAGTGCTAGCCACAGGCAGAATGAGCAGTTCTTC	CSASHRQNEQFF